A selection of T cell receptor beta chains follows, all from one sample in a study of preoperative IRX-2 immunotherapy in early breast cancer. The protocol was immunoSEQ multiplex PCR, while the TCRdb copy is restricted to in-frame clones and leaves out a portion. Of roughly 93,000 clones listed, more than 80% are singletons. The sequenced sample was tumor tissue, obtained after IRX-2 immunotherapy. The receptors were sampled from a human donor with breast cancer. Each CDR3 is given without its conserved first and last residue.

cdr3_aa: ASSFFPGTGATNEKLF
v_call: TRBV22-1

cdr3_aa: ASSLQSGSLYEQY
v_call: TRBV5-1

cdr3_aa: ASNREAISPLH
v_call: TRBV6-8

cdr3_aa: ASSSNRDRYSGNTIY
v_call: TRBV11-3

cdr3_aa: ASSSGQGSGYT
v_call: TRBV6-8

cdr3_aa: TTSTTGWGQPQH
v_call: TRBV19

cdr3_aa: ASSNPRRGDGQPQH
v_call: TRBV6-8

cdr3_aa: SVGLAGAGELF
v_call: TRBV29-1

cdr3_aa: ASSRGFGSYEQY
v_call: TRBV5-1

cdr3_aa: VSRKLAGSKGNTGELF
v_call: TRBV19

cdr3_aa: ASSPPPGRIYGYT
v_call: TRBV11-3